This entry lists 5 T cell receptor beta chains sequenced from one sample in a study of CD8 T cells in ankylosing spondylitis (dated by TCRdb to about 2017). Study-level results and caveats: A TCR beta motif of about 8 highly homologous amino acid variants appeared characteristic of blood from ankylosing spondylitis patients.

Libraries were prepared through 5' RACE. The instrument was an Illumina HiSeq 2500. TCRdb reprocessed the public reads (quality trimming at Q25 with fastp, clone calling with MiXCR) and kept in-frame beta chains. Identical CDR3 protein sequences are pooled into one entry, listed with their most common genes and DNA. This sample holds about 480,000 distinct CDR3 sequences; about 15% were observed only once. The ten largest clones represent over 1% of the sample. Which antigens these TCRs recognize remains unknown. Sequencing input: blood, either unsorted or a sorted T cell fraction (not recorded which). All receptors derive from a male donor with ankylosing spondylitis.

The chain employs TRBV6-2 or TRBV6-3 and TRBJ2-1; possibly TRBD1 for D (6 bases). The germline CDR1 and CDR2 sequences are MNHEY and SVGEGT. The CDR3 contains 14 residues. V was shortened by 0 bases and J by 6 bases, with 9 bases between the two germline ends. The DNA of the CDR3 is TGTGCCAGCAGTTACTCGGGGGCGACCAATGAGCAGTTCTTC. Translating it yields CASSYSGATNEQFF.

Note on this clonotype: A much larger clone lies a single base off, so this may be a read error. This chain uses TRBV6-1 with TRBJ1-5; D is unclear. The CDR3 has 14 residues. Germline V lookup: CDR1 MNHNS, CDR2 SASEGT. In DNA form, the CDR3 reads TGTGTCAGCAGTGAAGCGGGAAAAGTTGGGGATCCGCATTTT. Amino acid sequence: CVSSEAGKVGDPHF.

This sequence joins TRBV3-1 and TRBJ2-5; D remains unclear. V lost 1 base and J lost 5, with 5 bases in between. Per the germline V gene, CDR1 is LGHDT and CDR2 is YNNKEL (reference sequence). This CDR3 comprises 12 residues. CDR3 in DNA: TGTGCCAGCAGCCAAGGTAGTGAGACCCAGTACTTC. Translation: CASSQGSETQYF.

The chain employs TRBV12-3 or TRBV12-4 and TRBJ1-2; D is unresolved. V was pared by 3 bases and J by 8 bases, with 19 bases between. This CDR3 has 15 amino acids. The CDR3 nucleotides are TGTGCCAGCAGTTTTTTTAGGGCAGCTGCCGGCGGCTACACCTTC. Translating it yields CASSFFRAAAGGYTF.

V usage is TRBV20-1 and J usage is TRBJ1-6; TRBD1 agrees at 8 bases. The CDR3 extends over 14 amino acids. The germline CDR1 and CDR2 sequences are DFQATT and SNEGSKA (reference sequence). Losses at the gene ends were 1 base for V and 5 bases for J; bases not matched to a gene: 1. The CDR3: CSARVTGDNSPLHF. The DNA for the CDR3 is TGCAGTGCTAGAGTGACAGGGGATAATTCACCCCTCCACTTT.